The 5 T cell receptor beta chains below all came from one sample that was sequenced in a study of CD8+ T cells in alopecia areata. The sample's treatment: oral pan-JAK inhibitor, 5-10 mg twice daily. Sequencing templates came from extracted RNA that was reverse transcribed into cDNA. Profiled with immunoSEQ multiplex PCR; TCRdb holds only in-frame clones, not every one. The repertoire holds around 270,000 clones, with roughly 60% as singletons. The sequencing used CD4+ T cells sorted from blood, collected at week 24, from a patient treated with tofacitinib. These TCRs come from a human donor with alopecia areata.

The chain joins TRBV5-1 to TRBJ2-5; unclear D gene. The germline gives CDR1 SGHRS, CDR2 YFSETQ. The CDR3 is 15 residues long. Trimming stripped 4 bases from V and 0 bases from J, with 13 bases between. DNA of the CDR3: TGCGCCAGCAGCGTTACGTCTGTGTACCAAGAGACCCAGTACTTC. Translation gives CASSVTSVYQETQYF.

The V gene is TRBV25-1, the J gene TRBJ1-4, with TRBD1 as a possible D gene (5 bases). This CDR3 is 15 amino acids long. V lost 0 bases to trimming and J lost 8 bases, with 13 bases between them. From germline, CDR1 is MGHDK and CDR2 SYGVNS. The CDR3 region is CASSEYRGVEEKLFF. CDR3 in DNA: TGTGCCAGCAGTGAATACCGAGGGGTAGAGGAAAAACTGTTTTTT.

This clone was found a few times. This chain uses TRBV2 with TRBJ1-6; tentative D call: TRBD1 (5 bases). Germline CDR1 SNHLY, CDR2 FYNNEI. There are 14 residues in the CDR3. Trimming removed 9 bases at V and 10 bases at J, with 19 bases between. Here the CDR3 DNA reads TGTGCCAGGGGGGGAATACAGCGCGAATCACCCCTCCACTTT. Protein product: CARGGIQRESPLHF.

The chain joins TRBV29-1 to TRBJ2-3; D is possibly TRBD1 (5 bases). Germline V gene data show CDR1 as SQVTM and CDR2 as ANQGSEA. The CDR3 extends over 14 amino acids. Trimming cost V 1 base and J 4 bases, with 12 bases left between them. The CDR3: CSVEGGREADTQYF. The CDR3 region has the DNA TGCAGCGTTGAAGGTGGCAGGGAAGCAGATACGCAGTATTTT.

In this sample, this clone turned up once. The CDR3 region is CSTGDGYEQYF. The CDR3, as DNA: TGCAGCACCGGGGACGGCTACGAGCAGTACTTC. The chain joins TRBV29-1 to TRBJ2-7; perhaps D is TRBD1 or TRBD2 (5 bases each). This CDR3 region has 11 residues. Germline V CDR1 and CDR2: SQVTM, ANQGSEA. Trimming took 8 bases from V and 3 from J, leaving 11 bases between them.